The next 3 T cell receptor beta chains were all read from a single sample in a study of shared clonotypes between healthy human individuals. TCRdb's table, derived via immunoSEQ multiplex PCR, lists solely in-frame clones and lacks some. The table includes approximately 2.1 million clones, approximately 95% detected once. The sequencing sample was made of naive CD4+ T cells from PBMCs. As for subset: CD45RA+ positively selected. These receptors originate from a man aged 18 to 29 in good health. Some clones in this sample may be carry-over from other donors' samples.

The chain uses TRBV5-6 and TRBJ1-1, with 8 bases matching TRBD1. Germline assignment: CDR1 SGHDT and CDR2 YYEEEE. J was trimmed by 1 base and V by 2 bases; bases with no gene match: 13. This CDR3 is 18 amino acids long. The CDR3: CASSFRTGRVRANTEAFF. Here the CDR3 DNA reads TGTGCCAGCAGCTTTCGGACAGGGCGGGTTCGAGCGAACACTGAAGCTTTCTTT.

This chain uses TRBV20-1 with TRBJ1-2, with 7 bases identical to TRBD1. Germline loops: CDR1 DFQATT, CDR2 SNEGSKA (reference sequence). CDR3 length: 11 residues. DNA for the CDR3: TGCAGCGCCGGACAGGCGACGGACTACACCTTC. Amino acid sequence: CSAGQATDYTF.

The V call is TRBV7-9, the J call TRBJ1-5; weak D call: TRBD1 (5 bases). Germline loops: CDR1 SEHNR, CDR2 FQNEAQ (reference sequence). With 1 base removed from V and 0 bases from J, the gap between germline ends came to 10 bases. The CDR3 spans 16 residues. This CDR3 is CASSLGQTYSNQPQHF. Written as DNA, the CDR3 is TGTGCCAGCAGCTTAGGACAGACTTATAGCAATCAGCCCCAGCATTTT. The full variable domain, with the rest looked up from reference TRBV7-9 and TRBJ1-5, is DTGVSQNPRHKITKRGQNVTFRCDPISEHNRLYWYRQTLGQGPEFLTYFQNEAQLEKSRLLSDRFSAERPKGSFSTLEIQRTEQGDSAMYLCASSLGQTYSNQPQHFGDGTRLSIL.